The 19 T cell receptor beta chains presented below share a single source sample, sequenced in a study of beta chain features in type 1 diabetes. The authors reverse transcribed all of the isolated RNA, so sequencing captured expressed TCRB transcripts. Sequencing used immunoSEQ multiplex PCR; TCRdb keeps in-frame clones, though not all of them. The repertoire holds around 250,000 clones, 13% to 15% seen once, with more than 0.025% in the top ten. Material for sequencing was naive CD4+ T cells from blood. Receptors originate from a woman in her forties in good health.

Only a few counts were recorded for this clone. This chain connects TRBV15 to TRBJ2-5, with D uncertain. Germline V gives CDR1 LNHNV, CDR2 YYDKDF (reference sequence). Between the trimmed V and J ends, which lost 0 bases and 4 bases, there was a span of 6 bases. There are 13 residues in the CDR3. The CDR3 DNA is TGTGCCACCAGCAGAGATCTAGGAGAGACCCAGTACTTC. Translating gives CATSRDLGETQYF.

The chain links TRBV5-4 to TRBJ2-5; the match to TRBD2 covers 8 bases. V gave up 4 bases and J gave up 1 base; unmatched junction bases: 9. The CDR3 runs 16 residues. Germline CDR1 reads SGHNT; CDR2 reads YYREEE (reference sequence). The CDR3 bases are TGTGCCAGCAGCGCGGGTCGGGGGGGGCCCCAAGAGACCCAGTACTTC. The encoded protein is CASSAGRGGPQETQYF.

This clone occurred a few times. The rearrangement joins TRBV2 to TRBJ2-5, with 7 bases fitting TRBD2. The CDR3 extends over 13 amino acids. Germline V gene lookup returns CDR1 SNHLY and CDR2 FYNNEI. V lost 8 bases and J lost 4; bases outside the gene matches: 7. As DNA, the CDR3 is TGTGCCAGCGGGAGGGGACCGTCAGAGACCCAGTACTTC. Its protein product is CASGRGPSETQYF.

The table lists this clone with a few counts. The rearrangement links TRBV2 to TRBJ2-5, with D possibly matching TRBD2 (5 bases). The CDR3 has 15 residues. The germline V and J ends were trimmed by 6 bases and 0 bases, with 14 bases remaining between them. Germline assignment: CDR1 SNHLY and CDR2 FYNNEI. The CDR3 DNA follows: TGTGCCAGCAGCCCCCCGGCTAGCAACCAAGAGACCCAGTACTTC. It translates to CASSPPASNQETQYF.

This sequence joins TRBV6-1 and TRBJ2-3, with 7 bases aligning to TRBD2. V lost 11 bases to trimming and J lost 0 bases; unmatched junction nucleotides: 11. Germline-derived CDR1 and CDR2 are MNHNS and SASEGT. This CDR3 has 15 residues. The CDR3 region is CAGMTSLTSTDTQYF. CDR3 bases: TGTGCCGGGATGACTAGCCTTACGAGCACAGATACGCAGTATTTT.

The rearrangement links TRBV6-6 to TRBJ1-5; D unclear. This CDR3 has 12 amino acids. Germline CDR1 is MNHNY and CDR2 is SVGAGI (reference sequence). Trimming removed 7 bases at V and 6 bases at J, with 10 bases between. CDR3 in amino acids: CASTPPGQPQHF. As DNA, the CDR3 is TGTGCCAGCACCCCACCCGGTCAGCCCCAGCATTTT.

This clone was counted between two and nine times. The chain couples TRBV7-6 to TRBJ1-2; TRBD1 matches at 7 bases. Germline trimming cut 5 bases from V and 7 bases from J; bases unmatched to any gene: 7. Germline-derived CDR1 and CDR2 are SGHVS and FNYEAQ. This CDR3 has 13 amino acids. CDR3 nucleotide sequence: TGTGCCAGCAGCCCTAAAGGGGGCAGTGGCTACACCTTC. Amino acid sequence: CASSPKGGSGYTF. The full variable domain, rest sourced from reference TRBV7-6 and TRBJ1-2, is GAGVSQSPRYKVTKRGQDVALRCDPISGHVSLYWYRQALGQGPEFLTYFNYEAQQDKSGLPNDRFSAERPEGSISTLTIQRTEQRDSAMYRCASSPKGGSGYTFGSGTRLTVV.

This clone was seen a handful of times. This chain connects TRBV4-1 to TRBJ2-7; 7 nucleotides align to TRBD1. Germline V gene sequence: CDR1 MGHRA, CDR2 YSYEKL. The CDR3 spans 16 residues. Trimming cost V 0 bases and J 2 bases; bases outside gene matches: 7. CDR3 amino acids: CASSQDLTGVPYEQYF. The CDR3 DNA reads TGCGCCAGCAGCCAAGATTTAACAGGGGTCCCCTACGAGCAGTACTTC.

This rearrangement joins TRBV7-4 to TRBJ1-4; tentatively, D is TRBD1 (5 bases). The CDR3 consists of 16 residues. Germline V lookup: CDR1 SGHVT, CDR2 SQSDAQ. V was trimmed by 6 bases and J by 7 bases, leaving 21 bases between them. The CDR3 is CASRRLRAPTGEKLFF. The CDR3 DNA follows: TGTGCCAGCAGACGACTCAGGGCCCCGACCGGTGAAAAACTGTTTTTT.

The chain is built from TRBV7-2 and TRBJ2-7; 10 bases fit TRBD1. This CDR3 has 14 amino acids. V trimming: 1 base; J trimming: 5 bases; junction bases outside the gene matches: 2. The V gene's germline CDR1 is SGHTA and CDR2 FQGNSA. In DNA, the CDR3 is TGTGCCAGCAGCTTAGGACAGGGGGCGGACGAGCAGTACTTC. Translating it yields CASSLGQGADEQYF.

The chain couples TRBV18 to TRBJ2-5; 7 bases are shared with TRBD1. The germline V gene has CDR1 KGHSH and CDR2 LQKENI. The CDR3 has 13 residues. The V and J ends lost 6 bases and 2 bases, in that order; junction bases with no gene match: 3. The CDR3 DNA sequence: TGTGCCAGCTCCCAGGGGGTGCAAGAGACCCAGTACTTC. Amino acids: CASSQGVQETQYF.

This clone was recorded a few times. CDR3 in amino acids: CASSKLSSGGYEQYF. CDR3 DNA sequence: TGTGCCAGCAGCAAACTCTCCAGCGGGGGTTACGAGCAGTACTTC. V gene TRBV21-1 combines with J gene TRBJ2-7; the DNA was not compared with TRBD2, the D call given in the table. TRBV21-1 is deemed a pseudogene. The CDR3 runs 15 residues.

The rearrangement uses TRBV11-2 and TRBJ1-2; D gene uncertain. The germline V and J ends were trimmed by 0 bases and 2 bases, with 4 bases remaining between them. CDR1 is SGHAT, CDR2 FQNNGV, per germline. This CDR3 has 13 residues. The CDR3 reads CASSLDRNYGYTF. CDR3 coding DNA: TGTGCCAGCAGCTTAGACAGAAACTATGGCTACACCTTC. Filled out from reference TRBV11-2 and TRBJ1-2, the complete variable domain reads EAGVAQSPRYKIIEKRQSVAFWCNPISGHATLYWYQQILGQGPKLLIQFQNNGVVDDSQLPKDRFSAERLKGVDSTLKIQPAKLEDSAVYLCASSLDRNYGYTFGSGTRLTVV.

This clone came up a few times. The V and J genes are TRBV28 and TRBJ1-1, with 10 bases that match TRBD1. The germline V gene encodes CDR1 MDHEN and CDR2 SYDVKM. CDR3 length: 17 amino acids. V lost 5 bases and J lost 0; bases outside the gene matches: 9. CDR3 coding DNA: TGTGCCAGCAGTCCGAGCGCGGGACAGGGGATGAACACTGAAGCTTTCTTT. Residues: CASSPSAGQGMNTEAFF. Based on the CDR3 plus reference TRBV28 and TRBJ1-1, the full variable domain is DVKVTQSSRYLVKRTGEKVFLECVQDMDHENMFWYRQDPGLGLRLIYFSYDVKMKEKGDIPEGYSVSREKKERFSLILESASTNQTSMYLCASSPSAGQGMNTEAFFGQGTRLTVV.

The chain carries TRBV4-1 and TRBJ1-2, with a weak D call TRBD1 (6 bases). There are 15 residues in the CDR3. The ends were cut back, 3 bases at V and 4 bases at J, with 15 bases in the middle. In germline, CDR1 is MGHRA, CDR2 YSYEKL. In DNA form, the CDR3 reads TGCGCCAGCAGCCAGGACGCTGGGGGCGTCTATGGCTACACCTTC. It codes for CASSQDAGGVYGYTF.

This clone was counted a few times. The J gene is TRBJ2-4, the V gene TRBV5-1; 9 bases agree with TRBD1. The CDR3 runs to 16 residues. Germline V gene sequence: CDR1 SGHRS, CDR2 YFSETQ. Losses at the gene ends were 0 bases for V and 6 bases for J; bases not matched to a gene: 7. The CDR3: CASSLDSQGAGNIQYF. As DNA, the CDR3 is TGCGCCAGCAGCTTGGACTCACAGGGGGCTGGAAACATTCAGTACTTC.

This sequence joins TRBV7-2 and TRBJ1-2; 10 nucleotides agree with TRBD1. The CDR3 has 16 residues. Trimming at V came to 5 bases and at J to 1 base, leaving 7 bases not matched to a gene. Germline assignment: CDR1 SGHTA and CDR2 FQGNSA. The CDR3 DNA sequence: TGTGCCAGCAGCGCATCCGGGACAGGGGTTAACTATGGCTACACCTTC. As protein: CASSASGTGVNYGYTF.

V gene TRBV9 combines with J gene TRBJ2-3, with D tentatively TRBD1 (5 bases). This CDR3 has 13 amino acids. Deletions cut 3 bases from V and 10 bases from J, with 15 bases between. Germline V gene data show CDR1 as SGDLS and CDR2 as YYNGEE. This CDR3 is CASSAPPGNAQYF. The CDR3, as DNA: TGTGCCAGCAGCGCCCCCCCAGGGAATGCGCAGTATTTT.

In this sample, this clone turned up a few times. This rearrangement joins TRBV4-3 to TRBJ1-2; 7 nucleotides align to TRBD1. The CDR3 is 14 residues long. Germline assignment: CDR1 LGHNA and CDR2 YSLEER. J was trimmed by 2 bases and V by 2 bases; bases with no gene match: 2. The CDR3, as DNA: TGCGCCAGCAGCCAAAACAGGGGAAACTATGGCTACACCTTC. Translated, it gives CASSQNRGNYGYTF.